One and the same sample provided the 18 T cell receptor beta chains below, sequenced in a study of shared clonotypes between healthy human individuals. TCRdb's table, derived via immunoSEQ multiplex PCR, lists solely in-frame clones and lacks some. This sample yields more than 2 million clones, of which 85% to 95% are seen a single time; roughly 0.13% belongs to the top ten. Sequencing input: naive CD4+ T cells sorted from blood. Subset given: CD45RA+ positively selected. These TCRs come from a man aged 18 to 29 in good health.

This rearrangement joins TRBV6-4 to TRBJ1-2, with TRBD1 identical over 7 bases. Trimming removed 8 bases from V and 2 bases from J; junction bases left unmatched: 5. CDR1 and CDR2 from the germline V gene are MRHNA and SNTAGT. The CDR3 length is 13 residues. The CDR3 coding sequence is TGTGCCAGCCGAGGGACAGCAAACTATGGCTACACCTTC. Protein product: CASRGTANYGYTF.

J is TRBJ2-1 and V is TRBV5-1; 9 positions match TRBD1. The germline V gene has CDR1 SGHRS and CDR2 YFSETQ. Germline trimming cut 4 bases from V and 8 bases from J; bases unmatched to any gene: 7. The CDR3 consists of 14 residues. CDR3 sequence: CASSPGQGHDEQFF. The CDR3 nucleotides read TGCGCCAGCAGCCCGGGACAGGGTCACGATGAGCAGTTCTTC.

The chain employs TRBV18 and TRBJ2-4; the D gene is possibly TRBD2 (6 bases). The CDR3 has 17 residues. V was trimmed by 5 bases and J by 0 bases, leaving 17 bases between them. CDR1 is KGHSH and CDR2 is LQKENI in the germline V gene. The CDR3 protein is CASSSFGLALAKNIQYF. In DNA, the CDR3 is TGTGCCAGCTCATCTTTCGGCCTAGCGCTAGCCAAAAACATTCAGTACTTC.

Details on this clone: At one of its ends the junction is not consistent with the germline gene, which may arise from a read error. The chain joins TRBV6-6 to TRBJ1-2; D not resolved. The germline CDR1 and CDR2 sequences are MNHNY and SVGAGI (reference sequence). The CDR3 loop spans 11 amino acids. CDR3 loop: CAGSLAYGYTF. CDR3 in DNA: TGTGCCGGCAGCCTAGCCTATGGCTACACCTTC.

The chain combines TRBV28 with TRBJ1-2; D might be TRBD1 (6 bases). V lost 0 bases and J 0 bases, leaving 11 bases between the germline ends. Germline lookup yields CDR1 MDHEN and CDR2 SYDVKM. There are 16 residues in the CDR3. CDR3 in DNA: TGTGCCAGCAGTTTATGGACAGGAGGGGCTAACTATGGCTACACCTTC. It encodes CASSLWTGGANYGYTF.

A remark on this clone: A much larger clonotype is one base distant, so this may be a read error. The chain recombines TRBV30 with TRBJ2-1, with D possibly being TRBD1 (5 bases). The CDR3 has 12 residues. CDR1 is GTSNPN and CDR2 is SVGIG in the germline V gene (reference sequence). Trimming stripped 6 bases from V and 8 bases from J, with 14 bases between. The CDR3 nucleotides read TGTGCCTGTGTTAAGGGGTCCGATGAGCAGTTCTTC. As protein: CACVKGSDEQFF. Full variable domain (outside the CDR3, taken from reference TRBV30 and TRBJ2-1): SQTIHQWPATLVQPVGSPLSLECTVEGTSNPNLYWYRQAAGRGLQLLFYSVGIGQISSEVPQNLSASRPQDRQFILSSKKLLLSDSGFYLCACVKGSDEQFFGPGTRLTVL.

As to this clone: Within the sample, other DNA sequences also encode this same CDR3. The gene calls are TRBV10-3 and TRBJ2-7; D remains ambiguous. V was shortened by 0 bases and J by 3 bases, with 6 bases between the two germline ends. Per germline, CDR1 ENHRY and CDR2 SYGVKD. The CDR3 is 13 residues long. CDR3: CAISESGGYEQYF. The CDR3 DNA reads TGTGCCATCAGTGAGTCAGGCGGCTACGAGCAGTACTTC.

The chain couples TRBV5-1 to TRBJ2-5; the D call may be TRBD1 or TRBD2 (5 bases each). V was clipped by 2 bases and J by 3 bases, with 14 bases between them. CDR1 and CDR2 (germline): SGHRS, YFSETQ. This CDR3 comprises 15 residues. The DNA for the CDR3 is TGCGCCAGCAGCTTCGGGACCCAGGGAAAAGAGACCCAGTACTTC. Translated: CASSFGTQGKETQYF.

A note on this clone: This same CDR3 is encoded by further DNA sequences in the sample. The rearrangement links TRBV6-1 to TRBJ1-2; the D gene is possibly TRBD1 (6 bases). The V gene lost 3 bases and the J gene lost 4 bases, with 9 bases spanning the gap. CDR3 size: 13 residues. Germline V CDR1 and CDR2: MNHNS, SASEGT. CDR3 residues: CASSEARGYGYTF. In DNA form, the CDR3 reads TGTGCCAGCAGTGAGGCCAGGGGCTATGGCTACACCTTC.

A note on this clone: The identical CDR3 is also encoded by other nucleotide sequences in the sample. The rearrangement uses TRBV5-1 and TRBJ2-7, with unresolved D. The length of the CDR3 is 13 residues. Trimming took 4 bases from V and 2 from J, leaving 10 bases between them. Germline CDR1 is SGHRS and CDR2 is YFSETQ. CDR3 sequence: CASSQDSTYEQYF. The CDR3 DNA follows: TGCGCCAGCAGCCAAGATTCAACCTACGAGCAGTACTTC.

The CDR3 sequence is CASSSRTSGESPQYF. CDR3 coding DNA: TGTGCCAGCAGCTCGCGGACTAGCGGGGAGTCGCCCCAGTACTTC. The V gene is TRBV7-6, the J gene TRBJ2-5, with 12 bases that match TRBD2. Looked up from germline, CDR1 is SGHVS and CDR2 is FNYEAQ. V dropped 4 bases and J dropped 9; count of bases not matched to a gene: 9. There are 15 residues in the CDR3.

V and J are TRBV30 and TRBJ1-4, with 8 bases matching TRBD1. Germline-derived CDR1 and CDR2 are GTSNPN and SVGIG (reference sequence). This CDR3 comprises 18 residues. With V trimmed by 2 bases and J by 0 bases, 11 bases remained unmatched. In DNA, the CDR3 is TGTGCCTGGAGTTTCCGGACAGGGAGCTCTGCAACTAATGAAAAACTGTTTTTT. This sequence encodes CAWSFRTGSSATNEKLFF.

This clone was seen only once. The same CDR3 is also encoded by other DNA sequences in this sample. In DNA, the CDR3 is TGCGCCAGCATCGGGGGCACTGAAGCTTTCTTT. Translation: CASIGGTEAFF. The chain combines TRBV5-1 with TRBJ1-1, with D possibly matching TRBD1 (5 bases). Germline lookup yields CDR1 SGHRS and CDR2 YFSETQ. CDR3 length: 11 residues. The V end was cut by 6 bases, the J end by 4 bases, with 7 bases between.

J is TRBJ1-6 and V is TRBV5-1; D remains unclear. This CDR3 has 15 residues. Trimming took off 4 bases at V and 8 bases at J, with 16 bases between the two ends. Germline V lookup: CDR1 SGHRS, CDR2 YFSETQ. CDR3 residues: CASSLYLGIDSPLHF. The CDR3 DNA sequence: TGCGCCAGCAGCCTATATTTGGGGATTGATTCACCCCTCCACTTT.

The gene calls are TRBV6-1 and TRBJ1-1; tentatively, D is TRBD1 (5 bases). V lost 3 bases and J lost 3, with 8 bases in between. Germline V gene lookup returns CDR1 MNHNS and CDR2 SASEGT. The CDR3 has 13 amino acids. The CDR3 region has the DNA TGTGCCAGCAGTGATGGGACTTACACTGAAGCTTTCTTT. This codes for CASSDGTYTEAFF.

The rearrangement joins TRBV6-5 to TRBJ2-3; the D is unclear. CDR3 length equals 15 residues. V was shortened by 5 bases and J by 3 bases, with 15 bases between the two germline ends. In germline, CDR1 is MNHEY, CDR2 SVGAGI. The CDR3 DNA reads TGTGCCAGCAGTCCAGACGGCGCGAAAACAGATACGCAGTATTTT. It specifies CASSPDGAKTDTQYF.

The chain employs TRBV2 and TRBJ2-5, with 11 bases matching TRBD1. V lost 4 bases to trimming and J lost 6 bases; unmatched junction nucleotides: 4. The germline V gene encodes CDR1 SNHLY and CDR2 FYNNEI. This CDR3 spans 14 amino acids. CDR3 bases: TGTGCCAGCAGTGCAGGACAGGGGGCTCAGACCCAGTACTTC. Translating gives CASSAGQGAQTQYF.

DNA for the CDR3: TGTGCCAGCAGTTTCGAATCCGGAAAGCTCCGAAATGATGGCTACACCTTC. It codes for CASSFESGKLRNDGYTF. This chain joins TRBV28 and TRBJ1-2; D not certain. Trimming took 3 bases from V and 6 from J, leaving 23 bases between them. Germline V gene sequence: CDR1 MDHEN, CDR2 SYDVKM. The CDR3 spans 17 residues.